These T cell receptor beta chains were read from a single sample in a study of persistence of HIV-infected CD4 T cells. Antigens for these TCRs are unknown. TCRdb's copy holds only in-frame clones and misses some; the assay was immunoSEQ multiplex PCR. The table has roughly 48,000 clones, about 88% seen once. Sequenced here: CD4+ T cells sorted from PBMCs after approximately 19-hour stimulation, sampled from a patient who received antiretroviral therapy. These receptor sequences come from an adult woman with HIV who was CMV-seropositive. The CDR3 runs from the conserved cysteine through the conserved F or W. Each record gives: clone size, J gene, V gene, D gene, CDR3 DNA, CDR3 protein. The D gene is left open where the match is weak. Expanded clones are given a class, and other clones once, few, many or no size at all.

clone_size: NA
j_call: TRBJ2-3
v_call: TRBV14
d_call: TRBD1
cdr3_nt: TGTGCCAGCAGCCAACGGACAGGGCTTAACACAGATACGCAGTATTTT
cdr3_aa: CASSQRTGLNTDTQYF

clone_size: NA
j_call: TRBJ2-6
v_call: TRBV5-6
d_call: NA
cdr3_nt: TGTGCCAGCAGCCCCCGGGCCAACGTCCTGACTTTC
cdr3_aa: CASSPRANVLTF

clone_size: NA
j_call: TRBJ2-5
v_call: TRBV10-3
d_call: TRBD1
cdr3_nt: TGTGCCATCAGTGAGAGGACAGGCGGGGAGACCCAGTACTTC
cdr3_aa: CAISERTGGETQYF

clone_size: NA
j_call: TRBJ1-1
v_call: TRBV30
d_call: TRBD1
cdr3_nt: TGTGCCTGGAGTGGACAGGGTAACACTGAAGCTTTCTTT
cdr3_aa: CAWSGQGNTEAFF

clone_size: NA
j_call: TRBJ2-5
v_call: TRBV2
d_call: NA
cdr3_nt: TGTGCCAGTCGTGGTTTGGAGACCCAGTACTTC
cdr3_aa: CASRGLETQYF

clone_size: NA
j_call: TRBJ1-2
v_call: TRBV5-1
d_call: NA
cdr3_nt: TGCGCCAGCAGCTTTCGGCAGGGTGGAAACTATGGCTACACCTTC
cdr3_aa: CASSFRQGGNYGYTF

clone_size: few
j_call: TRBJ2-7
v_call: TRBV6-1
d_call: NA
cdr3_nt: TGTGCCAGCAGTGAAGGGAGGGTCGGCGAGCAGTACTTC
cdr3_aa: CASSEGRVGEQYF

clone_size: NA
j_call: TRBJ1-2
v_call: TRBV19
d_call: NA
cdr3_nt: TGTGCCAGTAGTATCGAGTTCAGGGATGGCTACACCTTC
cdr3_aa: CASSIEFRDGYTF

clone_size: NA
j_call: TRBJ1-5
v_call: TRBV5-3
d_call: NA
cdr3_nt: TGTGCCAGAAGCTCAAATCAGCCCCAGCATTTT
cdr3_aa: CARSSNQPQHF

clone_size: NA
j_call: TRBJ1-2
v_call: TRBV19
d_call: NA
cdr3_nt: TGTGCCAGTAGTAATAGAGGGAACTCTAACTATGGCTACACCTTC
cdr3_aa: CASSNRGNSNYGYTF

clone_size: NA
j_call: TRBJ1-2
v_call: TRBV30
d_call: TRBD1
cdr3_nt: TGTGCCTGGAGTCCGGACAGGGGGGACTATGGCTACACCTTC
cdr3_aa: CAWSPDRGDYGYTF

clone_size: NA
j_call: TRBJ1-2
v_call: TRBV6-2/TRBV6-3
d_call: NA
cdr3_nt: TGTGCCAGCAGTTATGCAGGGGCTTATGGCTACACCTTC
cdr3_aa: CASSYAGAYGYTF

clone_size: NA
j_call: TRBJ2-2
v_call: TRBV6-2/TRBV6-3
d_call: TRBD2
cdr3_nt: TGTGCCAGCAGTTACGTTGGCGGGGGGGTCAACACCGGGGAGCTGTTTTTT
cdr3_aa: CASSYVGGGVNTGELFF

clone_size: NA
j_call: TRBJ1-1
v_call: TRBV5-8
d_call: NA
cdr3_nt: TGTGCCAGCAGCTTGGCCATCGTCCCGGACAACCCTGAAGCTTTCTTT
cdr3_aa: CASSLAIVPDNPEAFF

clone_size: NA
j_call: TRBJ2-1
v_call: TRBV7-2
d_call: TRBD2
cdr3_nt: TGTGCCAGCAGCTTAAGAGCGGGGGGTCGCAACAATGAGCAGTTCTTC
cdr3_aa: CASSLRAGGRNNEQFF

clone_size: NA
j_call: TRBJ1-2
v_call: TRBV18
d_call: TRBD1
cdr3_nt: TGTGCCAGCTCAATTCCGGGACAGGGGATCTATGGCTACACCTTC
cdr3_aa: CASSIPGQGIYGYTF

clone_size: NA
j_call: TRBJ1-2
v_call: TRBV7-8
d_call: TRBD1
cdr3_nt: TGTGCCAGCAGCCCCCGGACAGGCCTCGCTGGCTACACCTTC
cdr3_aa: CASSPRTGLAGYTF

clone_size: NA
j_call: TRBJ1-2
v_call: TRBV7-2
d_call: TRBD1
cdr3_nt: TGTGCCAGCAGCTTAGTGGGGACAGGACCACAAAACTATGGCTACACCTTC
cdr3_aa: CASSLVGTGPQNYGYTF

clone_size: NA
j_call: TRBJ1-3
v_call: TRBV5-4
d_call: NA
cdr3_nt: TGTGCCAGCAGCTCCGGCCGGATCCGGGACTCTGGAAACACCATATATTTT
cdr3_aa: CASSSGRIRDSGNTIYF

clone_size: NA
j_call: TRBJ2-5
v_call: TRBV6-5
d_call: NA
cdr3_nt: TGTGCCAGCAGTCGGACAGTTCAAGAGACCCAGTACTTC
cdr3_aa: CASSRTVQETQYF

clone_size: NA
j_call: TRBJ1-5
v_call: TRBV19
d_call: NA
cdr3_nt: TGTGCCAGTATCCCCCTCGGGGGTATTTTCAATCAGCCCCAGCATTTT
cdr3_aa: CASIPLGGIFNQPQHF

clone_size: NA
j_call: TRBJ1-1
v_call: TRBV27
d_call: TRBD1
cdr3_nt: TGTGCCAGCAGTCCTAGGAGCACAGGGGGCACTGAAGCTTTCTTT
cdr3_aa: CASSPRSTGGTEAFF

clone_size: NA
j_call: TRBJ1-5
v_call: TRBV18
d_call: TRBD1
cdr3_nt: TGTGCCAGCTCACCGTCAGGGGGCAGATATCAGCCCCAGCATTTT
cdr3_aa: CASSPSGGRYQPQHF

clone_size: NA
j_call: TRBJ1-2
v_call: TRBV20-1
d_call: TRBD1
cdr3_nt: TGCAGTGCTAGTTTTAGAAGGGGACAGTCCTATGGCTACACCTTC
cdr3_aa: CSASFRRGQSYGYTF

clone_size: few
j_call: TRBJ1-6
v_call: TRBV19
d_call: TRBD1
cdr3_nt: TGTGCCAGTAGTACGGACAGGAATAATTCACCCCTCCACTTT
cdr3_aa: CASSTDRNNSPLHF

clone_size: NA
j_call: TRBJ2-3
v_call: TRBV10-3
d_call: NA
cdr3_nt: TGTGCCATCAGTGAGGTAGCGACAGATACGCAGTATTTT
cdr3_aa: CAISEVATDTQYF

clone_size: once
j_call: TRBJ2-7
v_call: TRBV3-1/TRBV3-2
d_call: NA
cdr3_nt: TGTGCCAGCAGCCAATGGGGCCAGAGAGGCTACGAGCAGTACTTC
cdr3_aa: CASSQWGQRGYEQYF

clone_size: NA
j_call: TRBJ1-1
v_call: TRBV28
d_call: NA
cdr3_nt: TGTGCCAGCAGTTCCTGGAACAGTGAAGCTTTCTTT
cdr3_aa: CASSSWNSEAFF

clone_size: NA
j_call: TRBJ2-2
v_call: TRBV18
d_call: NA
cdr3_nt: TGTGCCAGCTCACCTTTCGCCAGGGACACCGGGGAGCTGTTTTTT
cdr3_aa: CASSPFARDTGELFF

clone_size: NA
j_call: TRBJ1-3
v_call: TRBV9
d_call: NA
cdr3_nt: TGTGCCAGCAGCGTCTCCCAGAAAAACACCATATATTTT
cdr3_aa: CASSVSQKNTIYF

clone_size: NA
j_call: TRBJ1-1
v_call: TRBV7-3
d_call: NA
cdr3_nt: TGTGCCAGCAGCTTAACTCGGGCCGATCGGGCTTTCTTT
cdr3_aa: CASSLTRADRAFF

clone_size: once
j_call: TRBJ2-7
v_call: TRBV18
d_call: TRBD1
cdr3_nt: TGTGCCAGCTCACCGGGGACAGTCGACGAGCAGTACTTC
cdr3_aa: CASSPGTVDEQYF

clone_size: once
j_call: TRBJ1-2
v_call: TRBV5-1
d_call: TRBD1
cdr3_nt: TGCGCCAGCAGCCCCGGGACAGGGGGCGGTGGCTACACCTTC
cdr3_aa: CASSPGTGGGGYTF

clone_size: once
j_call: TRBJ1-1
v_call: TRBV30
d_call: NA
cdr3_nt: TGTGCCTGGCAGGACCTCATGAACACTGAAGCTTTCTTT
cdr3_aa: CAWQDLMNTEAFF

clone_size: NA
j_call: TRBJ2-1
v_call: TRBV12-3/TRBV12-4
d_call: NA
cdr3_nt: TGTGCCAGCAGGGGGACCGTGTACAATGAGCAGTTCTTC
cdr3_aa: CASRGTVYNEQFF

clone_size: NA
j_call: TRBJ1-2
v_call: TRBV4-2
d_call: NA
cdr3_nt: TGTGCCAGCAGCCAAGTAGGTGGCCGGATCTATGGCTACACCTTC
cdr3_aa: CASSQVGGRIYGYTF

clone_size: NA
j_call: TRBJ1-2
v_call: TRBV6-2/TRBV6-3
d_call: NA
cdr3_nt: TGTGCCAGCAGTTTTAACAGGGTTTTGGGCTACACCTTC
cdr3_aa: CASSFNRVLGYTF

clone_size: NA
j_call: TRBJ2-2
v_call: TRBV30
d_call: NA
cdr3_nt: TGTGCCTGGGCCGGGACTCTCAAGTCCGGGGAGCTGTTTTTT
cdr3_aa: CAWAGTLKSGELFF

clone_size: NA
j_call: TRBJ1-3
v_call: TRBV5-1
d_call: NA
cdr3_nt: TGCGCCAGCAGTCGGGGCTATGACTCTGGAAACACCATATATTTT
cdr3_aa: CASSRGYDSGNTIYF

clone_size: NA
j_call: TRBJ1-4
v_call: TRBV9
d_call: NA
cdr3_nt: TGTGCCAGCAGCGACCGGGACTGGGATGAAAAACTGTTTTTT
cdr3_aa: CASSDRDWDEKLFF

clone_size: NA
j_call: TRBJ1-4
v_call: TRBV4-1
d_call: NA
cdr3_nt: TGCGCCAGCAGCCAAGAGAGGGCCTCCTTCAGGAGAGAAAAACTGTTTTTT
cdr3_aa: CASSQERASFRREKLFF

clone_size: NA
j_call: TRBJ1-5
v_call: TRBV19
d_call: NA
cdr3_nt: TGTGCCAGTAGGCCCCCGGGTAGCAATCAGCCCCAGCATTTT
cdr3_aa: CASRPPGSNQPQHF

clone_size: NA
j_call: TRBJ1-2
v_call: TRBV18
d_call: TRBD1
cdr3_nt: TGTGCCAGCTCACCAAGGACAGGGGATGGCTACACCTTC
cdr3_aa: CASSPRTGDGYTF

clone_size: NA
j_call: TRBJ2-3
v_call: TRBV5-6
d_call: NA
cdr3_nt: TGTGCCAGCAGCTTGGCCCCTAGGACAGATACGCAGTATTTT
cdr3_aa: CASSLAPRTDTQYF

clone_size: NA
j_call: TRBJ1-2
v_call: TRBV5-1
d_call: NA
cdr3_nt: TGCGCCAGCAGCCCTAAGGGGCAAAACTATGGCTACACCTTC
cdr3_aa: CASSPKGQNYGYTF

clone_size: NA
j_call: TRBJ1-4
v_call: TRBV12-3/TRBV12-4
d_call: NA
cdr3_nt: TGTGCCAGTCTTTTAGGGGGTGAAAAACTGTTTTTT
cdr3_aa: CASLLGGEKLFF

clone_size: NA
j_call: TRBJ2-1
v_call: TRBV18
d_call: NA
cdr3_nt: TGTGCCAGCTCACCACCGATTGGACTATCAAATGAGCAGTTCTTC
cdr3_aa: CASSPPIGLSNEQFF

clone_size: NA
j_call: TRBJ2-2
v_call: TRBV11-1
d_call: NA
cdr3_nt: TGTGCCAGCAGCTTAGAGTGGGGGAACGGGGAGCTGTTTTTT
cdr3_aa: CASSLEWGNGELFF

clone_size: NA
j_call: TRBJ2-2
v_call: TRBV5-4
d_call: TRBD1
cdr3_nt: TGTGCCAGCAGCACGACAGGGTTCGGGACCGGGGAGCTGTTTTTT
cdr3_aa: CASSTTGFGTGELFF

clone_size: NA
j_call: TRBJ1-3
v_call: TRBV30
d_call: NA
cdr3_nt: TGTGCCTGGAGCCCCAGGGTAGACACCATATATTTT
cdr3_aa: CAWSPRVDTIYF

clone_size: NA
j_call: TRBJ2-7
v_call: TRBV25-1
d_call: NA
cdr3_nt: TGTGCCAGCAGTCTTGCAGGGACCCACGAGCAGTACTTC
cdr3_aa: CASSLAGTHEQYF

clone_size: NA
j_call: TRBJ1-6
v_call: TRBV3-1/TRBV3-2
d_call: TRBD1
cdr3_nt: TGTGCCAGCAGCCCCGGGACAGACCTAAGACCCCTCCACTTT
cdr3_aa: CASSPGTDLRPLHF

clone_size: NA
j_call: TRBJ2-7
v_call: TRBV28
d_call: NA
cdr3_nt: TGTGCCAGCAGTTCCCCGGGGATCTCCTACGAGCAGTACTTC
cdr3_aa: CASSSPGISYEQYF